This entry lists 24 T cell receptor beta chains sequenced from one sample in a study of cytomegalovirus exposure and HLA in healthy donors. PCR was performed using 60 Vbeta and 13 Jbeta primers. This table comes from immunoSEQ multiplex PCR, and its TCRdb copy is limited to in-frame clones, with some not included. The sample shows about 160,000 clones, approximately 72% of them seen only once. The sequenced material came from PBMCs. These receptors were taken from a female donor in good health and CMV-seronegative.

The chain uses TRBV4-1 and TRBJ2-1, with 12 bases lining up with TRBD2. Per germline, CDR1 MGHRA and CDR2 YSYEKL. The trim removed 0 bases at V and 9 bases at J, leaving 9 bases unmatched. The CDR3 consists of 17 residues. The CDR3 DNA sequence: TGCGCCAGCAGCCAAGATACCCTAGCGGGAGGGCGAAGTGAGCAGTTCTTC. This sequence encodes CASSQDTLAGGRSEQFF.

The chain carries TRBV2 and TRBJ2-4; 8 positions match TRBD2. Looked up from germline, CDR1 is SNHLY and CDR2 is FYNNEI. The CDR3 sequence is 16 residues long. After removal of 6 bases from V and 5 bases from J, the junction contained 12 bases not matched to a gene. DNA for the CDR3: TGTGCCAGCAGGGGAGGTGGGCGGGGGGTGGAAAACATTCAGTACTTC. Residues: CASRGGGRGVENIQYF.

V usage is TRBV7-9 and J usage is TRBJ1-1, with D tentatively TRBD1 (6 bases). V gave up 5 bases and J gave up 7 bases, with 14 bases separating them. This CDR3 spans 13 amino acids. The germline V gene has CDR1 SEHNR and CDR2 FQNEAQ (reference sequence). CDR3 in amino acids: CASSQGLGHEAFF. CDR3 in DNA: TGTGCCAGCAGCCAGGGGCTGGGACATGAAGCTTTCTTT.

V and J are TRBV18 and TRBJ2-5; TRBD1 is a possible D gene (5 bases). V lost 1 base to trimming and J lost 1 base, with 13 bases between them. CDR3 size: 16 residues. Germline V lookup: CDR1 KGHSH, CDR2 LQKENI. CDR3 sequence reads: CASSPLTGHLQETQYF. The DNA for the CDR3 is TGTGCCAGCTCACCACTAACCGGACACCTCCAAGAGACCCAGTACTTC.

This clone was counted a few times. The chain has TRBV19 and TRBJ1-5, with a weak D call TRBD1 (6 bases). Germline CDR1 and CDR2: LNHDA and SQIVND (reference sequence). The V gene lost 0 bases and the J gene lost 0 bases, with 12 bases spanning the gap. The CDR3 totals 17 residues. The CDR3 bases are TGTGCCAGTAGTATAGAAGCACAGGGTTATAGCAATCAGCCCCAGCATTTT. Protein sequence: CASSIEAQGYSNQPQHF.

The chain carries TRBV2 and TRBJ1-1, with 7 bases matching TRBD1. The CDR3 has 15 amino acids. With V trimmed by 7 bases and J by 0 bases, 8 bases remained unmatched. Germline values: CDR1 SNHLY, CDR2 FYNNEI. This CDR3 reads CASIPGQIMNTEAFF. Here the CDR3 DNA reads TGTGCCAGCATTCCGGGACAGATAATGAACACTGAAGCTTTCTTT.

This chain connects TRBV4-2 to TRBJ2-3; D is perhaps TRBD2 (5 bases). The CDR3 has 16 residues. Germline V lookup: CDR1 LGHNA, CDR2 YNFKEQ. Between the trimmed V and J ends, which lost 0 bases and 2 bases, there was a span of 12 bases. The CDR3 here is CASSQDDDYPTDTQYF. In nucleotides, the CDR3 is TGTGCCAGCAGCCAAGATGATGACTACCCCACAGATACGCAGTATTTT.

This clone was counted a single time. The chain carries TRBV27 and TRBJ1-1, with 9 bases fitting TRBD1. V dropped 0 bases and J dropped 1; count of bases not matched to a gene: 9. The CDR3 runs to 18 residues. Germline assignment: CDR1 MNHEY and CDR2 SMNVEV (reference sequence). The CDR3 protein is CASSLSGVWDRENTEAFF. CDR3 in DNA: TGTGCCAGCAGTTTATCGGGGGTCTGGGACAGGGAGAACACTGAAGCTTTCTTT.

The chain is built from TRBV30 and TRBJ2-5; no clear D. The V gene's germline CDR1 is GTSNPN and CDR2 SVGIG (reference sequence). Between the trimmed V and J ends, which lost 7 bases and 8 bases, there was a span of 14 bases. The CDR3 sequence is 11 residues long. CDR3 amino acids: CASTTRETQYF. In DNA, the CDR3 is TGTGCCTCAACTACAAGAGAAACCCAGTACTTC.

This clone has more than one count but fewer than ten. This rearrangement joins TRBV12-5 to TRBJ1-2; D perhaps matches TRBD1 (6 bases). This CDR3 contains 14 residues. V dropped 1 base and J dropped 9 bases, with 15 bases sitting between them. CDR1 and CDR2 (germline): LGHNT, FRNRAP. The CDR3 loop reads CASGLGDQGSRYTF. The CDR3 nucleotides read TGTGCTAGTGGTTTGGGAGATCAGGGGAGTCGCTACACCTTC.

V is TRBV6-5 and J is TRBJ1-2; D is perhaps TRBD1 (5 bases). The CDR3 covers 11 residues. The V end was cut by 8 bases, the J end by 10 bases, with 14 bases between. Germline CDR1 reads MNHEY; CDR2 reads SVGAGI. The CDR3 region has the DNA TGTGCCAGCGGGGAGGGGCGAGACTACACCTTC. It translates to CASGEGRDYTF.

The rearrangement uses TRBV28 and TRBJ1-5; possibly TRBD1 for D (5 bases). Trimming removed 1 base at V and 6 bases at J, with 16 bases between. This CDR3 is built from 16 residues. CDR1 is MDHEN, CDR2 SYDVKM, per germline. The CDR3 DNA is TGTGCCAGCAGTTTATACGGCCGACAAAGGGGTCAGCCCCAGCATTTT. Its translation: CASSLYGRQRGQPQHF.

The chain couples TRBV10-3 to TRBJ1-4; TRBD1 matches at 7 bases. The CDR3 runs 13 residues. Germline CDR1 reads ENHRY; CDR2 reads SYGVKD. V dropped 6 bases and J dropped 4; count of bases not matched to a gene: 2. CDR3 DNA: TGTGCCATCAGCCGGGACAGTAATGAAAAACTGTTTTTT. Translating it yields CAISRDSNEKLFF.

The chain combines TRBV7-8 with TRBJ2-3; D is uncertain. The V gene lost 3 bases and the J gene lost 4 bases, with 8 bases spanning the gap. From germline, CDR1 is SGHVS and CDR2 FQNEAQ. This CDR3 has 13 residues. CDR3 region: CASSFGPSDTQYF. Here the CDR3 DNA reads TGTGCCAGCAGCTTTGGGCCCTCAGATACGCAGTATTTT.

The V call is TRBV5-1, the J call TRBJ1-1; TRBD1 is a possible D gene (5 bases). This CDR3 comprises 14 residues. Germline V gene data show CDR1 as SGHRS and CDR2 as YFSETQ. V lost 7 bases to trimming and J lost 0 bases, with 13 bases between them. This chain's CDR3 is CASGRGTVNTEAFF. The CDR3 DNA is TGCGCCAGCGGCCGAGGGACTGTGAACACTGAAGCTTTCTTT.

This clone was observed a handful of times. The chain joins TRBV29-1 to TRBJ2-1; 10 nucleotides align to TRBD2. Germline CDR1 reads SQVTM; CDR2 reads ANQGSEA. CDR3 length: 15 amino acids. Trimming cost V 0 bases and J 4 bases; bases outside gene matches: 3. CDR3 sequence: CSVEDSGRIYNEQFF. CDR3 bases: TGCAGCGTTGAAGATAGCGGGAGGATTTACAATGAGCAGTTCTTC.

This sequence joins TRBV4-1 and TRBJ1-2; no clear D. Germline V gene data show CDR1 as MGHRA and CDR2 as YSYEKL. The germline V and J ends were trimmed by 2 bases and 7 bases, with 14 bases remaining between them. The CDR3 has 14 amino acids. In nucleotides, the CDR3 is TGCGCCAGCAGCCAAATTGATCGAGGGTCTGGCTACACCTTC. Protein sequence: CASSQIDRGSGYTF.

The genes are TRBV29-1 and TRBJ1-2; D unclear. The V end lost 6 bases, the J end lost 1 base, and 15 bases lay between the germline ends. The germline CDR1 and CDR2 sequences are SQVTM and ANQGSEA. The CDR3 is made up of 14 amino acids. DNA of the CDR3: TGCAGCGTAGAGGGTCCGTACGATAACTATGGCTACACCTTC. Translation gives CSVEGPYDNYGYTF.

The chain uses TRBV6-5 and TRBJ2-7; 8 bases align to TRBD2. This CDR3 is built from 15 residues. Germline V CDR1 and CDR2: MNHEY, SVGAGI. The ends lost 2 bases at V and 4 bases at J; junction bases unmatched: 7. The CDR3 nucleotides are TGTGCCAGCAGTTACGAAGGGACTAGAACGTACGAGCAGTACTTC. Protein product: CASSYEGTRTYEQYF.

In its sample, this clone was seen once. V gene TRBV5-1 combines with J gene TRBJ2-7, with 10 bases that match TRBD2. Trimming at V came to 1 base and at J to 5 bases, leaving 6 bases not matched to a gene. Germline lookup yields CDR1 SGHRS and CDR2 YFSETQ. This CDR3 has 15 amino acids. CDR3 DNA sequence: TGCGCCAGCAGCTTGTCTAGCGGGAGATCCAACGAGCAGTACTTC. It encodes CASSLSSGRSNEQYF.

The chain is built from TRBV29-1 and TRBJ2-1; 8 bases fit TRBD1. The V and J ends lost 0 bases and 7 bases, in that order; junction bases with no gene match: 8. There are 15 residues in the CDR3. Germline CDR1 SQVTM, CDR2 ANQGSEA. Written as DNA, the CDR3 is TGCAGCGTTGAAGAACGGACAGGGATTGAGAATGAGCAGTTCTTC. It translates to CSVEERTGIENEQFF.

The gene calls are TRBV5-1 and TRBJ2-5, with D unclear. The DNA end lines up better with TRBJ2-7; the J call may be wrong. The CDR3 spans 15 residues. CDR1 is SGHRS and CDR2 is YFSETQ in the germline V gene. In nucleotides, the CDR3 is TGCGCCAGCAGCTTGGAGAATCCTAGCTCCTACGAGCAGTACTTC. This codes for CASSLENPSSYEQYF.

The chain recombines TRBV30 with TRBJ1-3; no reliable D call. There are 15 residues in the CDR3. The germline V gene has CDR1 GTSNPN and CDR2 SVGIG (reference sequence). V lost 0 bases to trimming and J lost 1 base, with 10 bases between them. CDR3: CAWSVRSGSGNTIYF. DNA for the CDR3: TGTGCCTGGAGTGTAAGGTCCGGGTCTGGAAACACCATATATTTT. Complete variable domain (other parts from reference TRBV30 and TRBJ1-3): SQTIHQWPATLVQPVGSPLSLECTVEGTSNPNLYWYRQAAGRGLQLLFYSVGIGQISSEVPQNLSASRPQDRQFILSSKKLLLSDSGFYLCAWSVRSGSGNTIYFGEGSWLTVV.

The rearrangement uses TRBV29-1 and TRBJ2-5; 12 bases fit TRBD1. This CDR3 has 14 amino acids. The J segment lost 5 bases and the V segment lost 7 bases, leaving 8 bases of the junction unmatched. Germline-derived CDR1 and CDR2 are SQVTM and ANQGSEA. The CDR3 loop reads CSGGTGGVGETQYF. The CDR3 coding sequence is TGCAGCGGAGGGACAGGGGGCGTTGGGGAGACCCAGTACTTC.